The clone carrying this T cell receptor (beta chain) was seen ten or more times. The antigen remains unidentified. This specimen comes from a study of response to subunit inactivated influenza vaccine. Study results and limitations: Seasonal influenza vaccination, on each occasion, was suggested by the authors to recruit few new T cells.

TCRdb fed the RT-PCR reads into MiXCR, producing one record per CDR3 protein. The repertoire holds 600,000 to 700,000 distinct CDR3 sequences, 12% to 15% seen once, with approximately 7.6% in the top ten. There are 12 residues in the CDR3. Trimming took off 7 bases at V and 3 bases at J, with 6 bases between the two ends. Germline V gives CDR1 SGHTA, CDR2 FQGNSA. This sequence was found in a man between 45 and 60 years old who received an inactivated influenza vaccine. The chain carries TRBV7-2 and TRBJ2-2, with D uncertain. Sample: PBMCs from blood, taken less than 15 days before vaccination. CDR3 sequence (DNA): TGTGCCAGCAAGCTTTACACCGGGGAGCTGTTTTTT. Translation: CASKLYTGELFF.